The clone carrying this T cell receptor beta chain was detected a few times. What it binds is not known. The sample belongs to a study of T cells after yellow fever vaccination. Study-wide background: With SMART-Seq v4 Ultra Low Input, the fractions containing low cell numbers were prepared. Whole-study results and caveats: Primary-vaccination clones mostly resurfaced post-booster (more than 95% CD4, around 88% CD8). The study noted that FACS-sorted repertoires could contain abundant clonotypes contaminating from the bulk population.

This CDR3 contains 12 residues. The germline gives CDR1 ENHRY, CDR2 SYGVKD. V lost 0 bases to trimming and J lost 15 bases; unmatched junction nucleotides: 4. Production of TCR cDNA was by 5'RACE template switching, which also added a universal primer site and UMIs. Via MiXCR, TCRdb re-called the 5' RACE reads, giving one row per CDR3 protein. The data contain over 250,000 distinct CDR3 sequences, roughly 4% of them singletons. The sample consisted of PBMCs, taken 5 days after the yellow fever booster vaccination. This receptor was obtained from a man aged 18 to 30 who received the YFV17D yellow fever vaccine. The gene calls are TRBV10-3 and TRBJ2-1; 8 nucleotides match TRBD2. This CDR3 reads CAISESLAGTFF. The CDR3 nucleotides read TGTGCCATCAGTGAGTCGCTAGCGGGTACGTTCTTC.